This T cell receptor beta chain was documented in a study of blood T cell repertoires in COVID-19. Study-level information: Material from acute and convalescent COVID-19 was sourced from the United States, Italy and Spain.

V lost 4 bases, J lost 5 bases, and 5 bases stayed unmatched. There are 15 residues in the CDR3. Germline CDR1 reads LGHDT; CDR2 reads YNNKEL (reference sequence). TCRdb's copy holds only in-frame clones and misses some; the assay was immunoSEQ multiplex PCR. The sample has approximately 150,000 clones; around 88% are singletons. Material: peripheral blood. The rearrangement joins TRBV3-1 (or the pseudogene TRBV3-2) to TRBJ1-6, with 7 bases lining up with TRBD1. This receptor was taken from a human donor in a cohort sampled during active COVID-19. CDR3 coding DNA: TGTGCCAGCAGCCCCAGACAGGGAGATAATTCACCCCTCCACTTT. This gives the protein CASSPRQGDNSPLHF.